This T cell receptor (beta chain) was identified in a study of T cells in Graves' hyperthyroidism and ophthalmopathy. Fresh peripheral blood, approximately 9.6 ml, yielded the PBMCs. TCR beta CDR3 sequences were amplified from RNA transcripts. HTBI primers were employed in a first-round RT-PCR of the TCR CDR3. TCRdb independently ran MiXCR on the multiplex PCR reads; one entry per CDR3 protein. The profile shows 300,000 to 450,000 distinct CDR3 sequences, 15% to 18% of them singletons. Study-wide findings and caveats: Within blood appeared most thyroid clonotypes that had expanded above 0.001.

This clonotype was detected many times. What it recognizes is unknown. The sequenced sample consisted of blood. This receptor was identified in a woman in her late teens or twenties with Graves' hyperthyroidism that later progressed to Graves' ophthalmopathy.

The CDR3 DNA reads as TGTGCCAGCAGTGCTTACAGGGCCAATCAGCCCCAGCATTTT. This sequence encodes CASSAYRANQPQHF. The genes are TRBV2 and TRBJ1-5; TRBD1 might be the D (6 bases). The CDR3 loop spans 14 amino acids. Germline CDR1 is SNHLY and CDR2 is FYNNEI. V gave up 4 bases and J gave up 3 bases, with 10 bases separating them.